The T cell receptor (beta chain) described here comes from a study of blood T cell repertoires in COVID-19. Study-level information: Samples came from the United States, Italy and Spain, spanning acute and convalescent COVID-19.

Authors' methods: Using reference gene primer amplification, nucleated cell counts were estimated. This table comes from immunoSEQ multiplex PCR, and its TCRdb copy is limited to in-frame clones, with some not included. Clonal size and the V and J genes are those of that table, whereas D and trimming came from the DNA. Among roughly 150,000 clones listed, around four fifths were seen once. Per germline, CDR1 SEHNR and CDR2 FQNEAQ (reference sequence). The V end was cut by 5 bases, the J end by 8 bases, with 12 bases between. The CDR3 is 13 residues long. This receptor was obtained from a man aged 50 to 59 who had recovered from COVID-19. Sequencing input: PBMCs or T cells enriched from blood (not recorded which). The V gene is TRBV7-9, the J gene TRBJ1-4, with D perhaps TRBD1 (6 bases). The CDR3 here is CASSQQGWEKLFF. The CDR3 DNA sequence: TGTGCCAGCAGCCAACAGGGTTGGGAAAAACTGTTTTTT.